The 28 T cell receptor beta chains presented below share a single source sample, sequenced in a study of T cell changes during pregnancy in multiple sclerosis. Measured with immunoSEQ multiplex PCR; TCRdb has only the in-frame clones, and not every one. The sample consists of tens of thousands of clones, 94% of them appearing once. The sequenced sample was peripheral blood, obtained in the third trimester of pregnancy. These receptors all stem from a female donor with multiple sclerosis, enrolled in a pregnancy study.

The genes are TRBV19 and TRBJ2-7; D is undetermined. Per germline, CDR1 LNHDA and CDR2 SQIVND (reference sequence). V was trimmed by 5 bases and J by 3 bases, leaving 11 bases between them. This CDR3 is built from 13 residues. The CDR3 region is CASSPTHYYEQYF. The CDR3 nucleotides read TGTGCCAGTAGTCCGACCCACTACTACGAGCAGTACTTC.

The chain couples TRBV9 to TRBJ2-3, with TRBD2 matching over 13 bases. The germline V gene has CDR1 SGDLS and CDR2 YYNGEE. This CDR3 is built from 13 residues. J gave up 14 bases and V 3 bases, and 6 bases lay outside the gene matches. CDR3 sequence (DNA): TGTGCCAGCAGCGAGACTAGCGGGAGGCCCCCGTATTTT. Amino acids: CASSETSGRPPYF.

The chain joins TRBV2 to TRBJ2-7; 10 bases fit TRBD2. The germline CDR1 and CDR2 sequences are SNHLY and FYNNEI. V was pared by 2 bases and J by 7 bases, with 8 bases of the junction left unmatched. The CDR3 runs to 15 residues. CDR3 in amino acids: CASSERAGGPWEQYF. CDR3 in DNA: TGTGCCAGCAGTGAACGAGCGGGAGGGCCTTGGGAGCAGTACTTC. Variable domain in full (rest from reference TRBV2 and TRBJ2-7): EPEVTQTPSHQVTQMGQEVILRCVPISNHLYFYWYRQILGQKVEFLVSFYNNEISEKSEIFDDQFSVERPDGSNFTLKIRSTKLEDSAMYFCASSERAGGPWEQYFGPGTRLTVT.

The chain recombines TRBV23-1 with TRBJ2-7; the D gene is possibly TRBD2 (7 bases). TRBV23-1 is recorded as an ORF, its role being uncertain. V was clipped by 4 bases and J by 3 bases, with 19 bases between them. CDR3 size: 16 residues. The CDR3 here is CASSREGGGGGYEQYF. CDR3 DNA sequence: TGCGCCAGCAGTCGAGAGGGGGGGGGTGGAGGCTACGAGCAGTACTTC.

Worth noting for this clone: This sample also contains other DNA sequences that code for the same CDR3. This chain uses TRBV2 with TRBJ1-1; D is uncertain. Germline CDR1 SNHLY, CDR2 FYNNEI. The CDR3 totals 13 residues. Trimming removed 6 bases at V and 0 bases at J, with 8 bases between. The CDR3, as DNA: TGTGCCAGCAGCCCAACACTGAACACTGAAGCTTTCTTT. Encoded protein: CASSPTLNTEAFF.

The chain uses TRBV5-6 and TRBJ2-3; TRBD2 matches 9 bases. In germline, CDR1 is SGHDT, CDR2 YYEEEE. CDR3 length: 16 residues. Trimming removed 2 bases from V and 1 base from J; junction bases left unmatched: 5. The DNA of the CDR3 is TGTGCCAGCAGCTTCCTTAGCGGGGGTCGCACAGATACGCAGTATTTT. Translating gives CASSFLSGGRTDTQYF.

This chain uses TRBV30 with TRBJ1-2; D perhaps matches TRBD1 (6 bases). Germline V gene data show CDR1 as GTSNPN and CDR2 as SVGIG (reference sequence). Between the trimmed V and J ends, which lost 5 bases and 3 bases, there was a span of 16 bases. This CDR3 has 14 residues. CDR3 sequence reads: CAWLHYRDHYGYTF. CDR3 nucleotides: TGTGCCTGGCTACACTACAGGGATCACTATGGCTACACCTTC. Variable domain in full (rest from reference TRBV30 and TRBJ1-2): SQTIHQWPATLVQPVGSPLSLECTVEGTSNPNLYWYRQAAGRGLQLLFYSVGIGQISSEVPQNLSASRPQDRQFILSSKKLLLSDSGFYLCAWLHYRDHYGYTFGSGTRLTVV.

The chain combines TRBV5-1 with TRBJ1-2, with D possibly matching TRBD1 (6 bases). Germline loops: CDR1 SGHRS, CDR2 YFSETQ. The CDR3 contains 17 residues. The ends were cut back, 1 base at V and 3 bases at J, with 19 bases in the middle. CDR3 coding DNA: TGCGCCAGCAGCTTGACAAGTCTACAGGGTTCCCACTATGGCTACACCTTC. The encoded protein is CASSLTSLQGSHYGYTF.

The V gene is TRBV19, the J gene TRBJ2-1; 10 positions match TRBD2. The V segment lost 2 bases and the J segment 1 base; nucleotides outside the gene matches: 8. CDR1 and CDR2 (germline): LNHDA, SQIVND (reference sequence). The CDR3 covers 18 residues. The CDR3 DNA reads TGTGCCAGTAGTATAAGTCTAGCGGGAGTAGTATCCTACAATGAGCAGTTCTTC. It codes for CASSISLAGVVSYNEQFF.

This clone was observed a single time. The gene calls are TRBV7-9 and TRBJ1-2, with a tentative D call TRBD1 (5 bases). CDR1 and CDR2 from the germline V gene are SEHNR and FQNEAQ (reference sequence). This CDR3 has 13 amino acids. V was cut by 5 bases and J by 2 bases, with 9 bases left in between. The CDR3 DNA reads TGTGCCAGCAGCCAAGGGGCGAACTATGGCTACACCTTC. Its protein is CASSQGANYGYTF.

V is TRBV19 and J is TRBJ1-1, with unresolved D. The V end lost 5 bases, the J end lost 7 bases, and 17 bases lay between the germline ends. The V gene's germline CDR1 is LNHDA and CDR2 SQIVND (reference sequence). The CDR3 has 14 amino acids. The CDR3 region is CASSRSGWVGEAFF. Here the CDR3 DNA reads TGTGCCAGTAGTCGCTCAGGCTGGGTAGGTGAAGCTTTCTTT.

This chain connects TRBV4-1 to TRBJ2-3, with TRBD2 matching over 10 bases. Germline trimming cut 5 bases from V and 7 bases from J; bases unmatched to any gene: 12. This CDR3 is 16 amino acids long. Germline V gene lookup returns CDR1 MGHRA and CDR2 YSYEKL. In DNA, the CDR3 is TGCGCCAGCAGCACAAGGTCAGCGGGAGGGGAGAATACGCAGTATTTT. It specifies CASSTRSAGGENTQYF.

The rearrangement links TRBV29-1 to TRBJ2-1; 8 nucleotides agree with TRBD2. Germline V gives CDR1 SQVTM, CDR2 ANQGSEA. Trimming cost V 3 bases and J 4 bases; bases outside gene matches: 5. The CDR3 consists of 14 residues. Here the CDR3 DNA reads TGCAGCGTTGATGGCCTAGCGGGTTACAATGAGCAGTTCTTC. Residues: CSVDGLAGYNEQFF.

This chain uses TRBV4-1 with TRBJ2-7, with 9 bases lining up with TRBD2. The CDR3 contains 15 residues. V dropped 3 bases and J dropped 2; count of bases not matched to a gene: 5. Germline CDR1 and CDR2: MGHRA and YSYEKL. The CDR3 nucleotides are TGCGCCAGCAGCCACCAGGCTAGCGGGACCTACGAGCAGTACTTC. Amino acids: CASSHQASGTYEQYF.

The rearrangement joins TRBV7-9 to TRBJ2-1, with D perhaps TRBD2 (5 bases). Germline CDR1 SEHNR, CDR2 FQNEAQ (reference sequence). The length of the CDR3 is 12 residues. The V end lost 0 bases, the J end lost 12 bases, and 9 bases lay between the germline ends. CDR3 residues: CASSLAGAVQFF. In DNA, the CDR3 is TGTGCCAGCAGCTTAGCCGGAGCGGTGCAGTTCTTC.

This clone has a handful of counts. The genes are TRBV16 and TRBJ1-5; D possibly corresponds to TRBD1 (5 bases). The germline V gene encodes CDR1 KGHSY and CDR2 FQNENV. The CDR3 runs to 14 residues. Trimming removed 6 bases at V and 3 bases at J, with 12 bases between. The CDR3: CASRGGQLNQPQHF. The CDR3 region has the DNA TGTGCCAGCAGGGGGGGTCAGCTCAATCAGCCCCAGCATTTT.

The genes are TRBV27 and TRBJ2-2, with 13 bases aligning to TRBD2. The CDR3 length is 14 residues. Trimming took 5 bases from V and 7 from J; bases not matched to a gene: 1. The germline V gene encodes CDR1 MNHEY and CDR2 SMNVEV (reference sequence). The CDR3 bases are TGTGCCAGCAGTGGACTAGCGGGAGTCGGGGAGCTGTTTTTT. Protein: CASSGLAGVGELFF.

V gene TRBV9 combines with J gene TRBJ2-3; 10 bases line up with TRBD2. V lost 2 bases to trimming and J lost 3 bases; unmatched junction nucleotides: 6. Germline-derived CDR1 and CDR2 are SGDLS and YYNGEE. The CDR3 covers 16 residues. CDR3 amino acids: CASSVEAGGRTDTQYF. DNA for the CDR3: TGTGCCAGCAGCGTGGAAGCGGGAGGGCGGACAGATACGCAGTATTTT.

The rearrangement joins TRBV20-1 to TRBJ2-7; possibly TRBD1 for D (6 bases). Germline assignment: CDR1 DFQATT and CDR2 SNEGSKA (reference sequence). V lost 6 bases and J 6 bases, leaving 12 bases between the germline ends. The CDR3 is 11 amino acids. The CDR3: CSAPGVIEQYF. In DNA, the CDR3 is TGCAGTGCCCCAGGGGTAATCGAGCAGTACTTC.

CDR3 nucleotides: TGTGCCAGTAGTATTTCGTTGCGGGACAGGCACTCTGGGGCCAACGTCCTGACTTTC. Amino acid sequence: CASSISLRDRHSGANVLTF. This chain uses TRBV19 with TRBJ2-6, with TRBD1 matching 8 bases. From germline, CDR1 is LNHDA and CDR2 SQIVND (reference sequence). There are 19 residues in the CDR3. The J segment lost 0 bases and the V segment lost 3 bases, leaving 10 bases of the junction unmatched. Using reference TRBV19 and TRBJ2-6 for the parts outside the CDR3, the full variable domain is DGGITQSPKYLFRKEGQNVTLSCEQNLNHDAMYWYRQDPGQGLRLIYYSQIVNDFQKGDIAEGYSVSREKKESFPLTVTSAQKNPTAFYLCASSISLRDRHSGANVLTFGAGSRLTVL.

V is TRBV18 and J is TRBJ2-5, with a tentative D call TRBD1 (5 bases). Germline CDR1 KGHSH, CDR2 LQKENI. The CDR3 runs 12 residues. Trimming removed 3 bases from V and 5 bases from J, with 7 bases in between. As DNA, the CDR3 is TGTGCCAGCTCACCGACAGCGGAGACCCAGTACTTC. This sequence encodes CASSPTAETQYF.

This chain links TRBV27 with TRBJ1-1; a weak D match, TRBD1 (5 bases). This CDR3 comprises 14 residues. V lost 5 bases and J lost 3, with 13 bases in between. Looked up from germline, CDR1 is MNHEY and CDR2 is SMNVEV (reference sequence). CDR3: CASSPRQMDTEAFF. The DNA of the CDR3 is TGTGCCAGCAGTCCGAGACAGATGGACACTGAAGCTTTCTTT.

CDR3 protein: CASSLGQNMNTEAFF. For the CDR3, the DNA is TGTGCCAGCAGCTTAGGGCAGAACATGAACACTGAAGCTTTCTTT. J is TRBJ1-1 and V is TRBV11-2; unclear D gene. From germline, CDR1 is SGHAT and CDR2 FQNNGV. Between the trimmed V and J ends, which lost 1 base and 0 bases, there was a span of 9 bases. This CDR3 has 15 amino acids. Full variable domain (rest looked up from reference TRBV11-2 and TRBJ1-1): EAGVAQSPRYKIIEKRQSVAFWCNPISGHATLYWYQQILGQGPKLLIQFQNNGVVDDSQLPKDRFSAERLKGVDSTLKIQPAKLEDSAVYLCASSLGQNMNTEAFFGQGTRLTVV.

This clone has only one observation. DNA for the CDR3: TGTGCCAGCAGCCTACTAGCGTTTGAGCAGTTCTTC. Encoded protein: CASSLLAFEQFF. The V and J genes are TRBV2 and TRBJ2-1; TRBD2 matches 7 bases. Per the germline V gene, CDR1 is SNHLY and CDR2 is FYNNEI. The CDR3 covers 12 residues. V lost 6 bases and J lost 9; bases outside the gene matches: 5.

The chain links TRBV11-3 to TRBJ2-1, with 12 bases fitting TRBD2. The CDR3 runs to 16 residues. The germline V gene has CDR1 SGHNT and CDR2 YENEEA. The V gene end was trimmed by 1 base and the J gene end by 9 bases; junction bases not matched to a gene: 7. DNA of the CDR3: TGTGCCAGCAGCTTAGCGTCGCGGACTAGCGGGGCTGAGCAGTTCTTC. It encodes CASSLASRTSGAEQFF. Full variable domain (remainder filled in from reference TRBV11-3 and TRBJ2-1): EAGVVQSPRYKIIEKKQPVAFWCNPISGHNTLYWYLQNLGQGPELLIRYENEEAVDDSQLPKDRFSAERLKGVDSTLKIQPAELGDSAVYLCASSLASRTSGAEQFFGPGTRLTVL.

The V and J genes are TRBV6-5 and TRBJ1-1, with 8 bases identical to TRBD1. The CDR3 consists of 15 residues. Trimming cost V 1 base and J 2 bases; bases outside gene matches: 3. Germline lookup yields CDR1 MNHEY and CDR2 SVGAGI. CDR3: CASSYFGQGNTEAFF. The CDR3, as DNA: TGTGCCAGCAGTTACTTCGGACAGGGTAACACTGAAGCTTTCTTT.

The V and J genes are TRBV5-6 and TRBJ1-2, with D possibly being TRBD1 (6 bases). Germline-derived CDR1 and CDR2 are SGHDT and YYEEEE. The CDR3 loop spans 15 amino acids. V shed 1 base and J shed 3 bases, with 13 bases lying between them. This chain's CDR3 is CASSLTRGHHYGYTF. Here the CDR3 DNA reads TGTGCCAGCAGCTTGACCAGGGGTCATCACTATGGCTACACCTTC.

This clone appeared a few times. This chain links TRBV28 with TRBJ2-7; TRBD1 might be the D (5 bases). V lost 4 bases, J lost 7 bases, and 14 bases lay in between. The CDR3 is 13 amino acids. In germline, CDR1 is MDHEN, CDR2 SYDVKM. The CDR3 DNA reads as TGTGCCAGCAGTTCCTCGATGAGACAGGAGCAGTACTTC. Residues: CASSSSMRQEQYF.